This TCR beta chain came from a study of cytomegalovirus exposure and HLA in healthy donors. PCR employed 60 Vbeta and 13 Jbeta primers. Clones were read by immunoSEQ multiplex PCR, and TCRdb kept only the in-frame ones, dropping some. The sample yields 120,000 to 150,000 clones, under 90% seen once. Germline V lookup: CDR1 SEHNR, CDR2 FQNEAQ (reference sequence). CDR3 length: 15 residues. Trimming removed 4 bases from V and 0 bases from J; junction bases left unmatched: 1. The sequenced material came from PBMCs. The chain joins TRBV7-9 to TRBJ2-2; 8 bases line up with TRBD1. The TCR was taken from a male donor in good health and CMV-seronegative. CDR3 in DNA: TGTGCCAGCAGCTCAGGGGGCCCGAACACCGGGGAGCTGTTTTTT. Translated: CASSSGGPNTGELFF.